These 21 T cell receptor beta chains came from one sample sequenced in a study of blood T cell repertoires in COVID-19 (dated by TCRdb to 2019 to 2021). Library preparation was by the immunoSEQ multiplex PCR assay. As stored in TCRdb, this immuneACCESS dataset retains in-frame rearrangements with V and J assigned. A fraction of the clones does not appear; measured against another copy, unresolved V genes explain less than half of the discrepancy, and the remainder lacks a known reason. The sample table lists 200,000 to 250,000 clones, approximately 82% of them with a count of one. The ten biggest clones cover about 3.8% of the sample. What was sequenced was peripheral blood. The source of these receptors is a woman over 75 with acute or convalescent COVID-19.

The chain employs TRBV7-9 and TRBJ1-5, with D hard to call. Germline loops: CDR1 SEHNR, CDR2 FQNEAQ (reference sequence). This CDR3 comprises 16 residues. Trimming stripped 1 base from V and 0 bases from J, with 10 bases between. The CDR3 sequence is CASSLGGSNSNQPQHF. The CDR3 DNA reads TGTGCCAGCAGCTTAGGCGGCAGCAATAGCAATCAGCCCCAGCATTTT.

This chain connects TRBV3-1 (or the pseudogene TRBV3-2) to TRBJ2-7, with TRBD1 as a possible D gene (6 bases). The CDR3 is made up of 13 amino acids. Germline CDR1 is LGHDT and CDR2 is YNNKEL (reference sequence). V dropped 4 bases and J dropped 4 bases, with 11 bases sitting between them. The CDR3 here is CASSPGQIYEQYF. In nucleotides, the CDR3 is TGTGCCAGCAGCCCAGGACAGATATACGAGCAGTACTTC.

The chain recombines TRBV2 with TRBJ1-2, with no clear D. From germline, CDR1 is SNHLY and CDR2 FYNNEI. V lost 4 bases, J lost 5 bases, and 8 bases lay in between. The CDR3 consists of 12 residues. CDR3 in DNA: TGTGCCAGCAGTGTCACCGAGTATGGCTACACCTTC. Translating gives CASSVTEYGYTF.

The chain employs TRBV6-5 and TRBJ2-5; tentatively, D is TRBD1 (5 bases). This CDR3 contains 14 residues. V lost 6 bases, J lost 4 bases, and 15 bases lay in between. Germline loops: CDR1 MNHEY, CDR2 SVGAGI. The CDR3, as DNA: TGTGCCAGCAGCCGCGGACAAATTGGAGAGACCCAGTACTTC. Its protein is CASSRGQIGETQYF.

The chain combines TRBV3-1 (or the pseudogene TRBV3-2) with TRBJ1-3, with D tentatively TRBD1 (6 bases). Germline CDR1 LGHDT, CDR2 YNNKEL (reference sequence). Trimming shortened V by 10 bases and J by 4 bases, and 14 bases separated the two germline ends. This CDR3 spans 13 amino acids. The CDR3: CATRQALGNTIYF. The CDR3 nucleotides are TGTGCCACCAGACAGGCGCTCGGAAACACCATATATTTT.

Here the CDR3 reads CASSSDRRGGGETQYF. CDR3 nucleotides: TGTGCCAGCAGTTCCGACAGACGGGGGGGCGGGGAGACCCAGTACTTC. V and J are TRBV6-5 and TRBJ2-5; 8 bases align to TRBD2. CDR1 and CDR2 from the germline V gene are MNHEY and SVGAGI. The CDR3 length is 16 residues. V lost 4 bases to trimming and J lost 5 bases; unmatched junction nucleotides: 12.

This chain links TRBV7-2 with TRBJ1-5; D is uncertain. The V gene's germline CDR1 is SGHTA and CDR2 FQGNSA. The CDR3 extends over 15 amino acids. The V and J ends lost 0 bases and 6 bases respectively, with 12 bases between them. The CDR3 nucleotides are TGTGCCAGCAGCTTAGCGGGTCCACGGGGTCAGCCCCAGCATTTT. It yields the protein CASSLAGPRGQPQHF.

The CDR3 DNA is TGTGCCAGCAGCCCTACAGGGGGCTACAATGAGCAGTTCTTC. Its translation: CASSPTGGYNEQFF. The V gene is TRBV6-2 or TRBV6-3, the J gene TRBJ2-1, with 8 bases fitting TRBD1. CDR1 is MNHEY, CDR2 SVGEGT, per germline. The V segment lost 6 bases and the J segment 3 bases; nucleotides outside the gene matches: 4. The CDR3 is 14 residues long.

V usage is TRBV7-8 and J usage is TRBJ1-3, with D hard to call. The CDR3 extends over 15 amino acids. Trimming shortened V by 3 bases and J by 3 bases, and 12 bases separated the two germline ends. Germline V CDR1 and CDR2: SGHVS, FQNEAQ. CDR3 protein: CASSLGLRRGNTIYF. The CDR3 DNA reads TGTGCCAGCAGCTTGGGCCTCCGGCGTGGAAACACCATATATTTT.

This clone has more than one count but fewer than ten. In DNA, the CDR3 is TGTGCCTGGAGGAGCTCCTACGAGCAGTACTTC. Encoded protein: CAWRSSYEQYF. The rearrangement links TRBV30 to TRBJ2-7; D gene uncertain. The germline V gene encodes CDR1 GTSNPN and CDR2 SVGIG (reference sequence). V lost 3 bases to trimming and J lost 0 bases, with 3 bases between them. The CDR3 spans 11 residues.

The genes are TRBV7-2 and TRBJ1-1; D is possibly TRBD1 (5 bases). Trimming took 3 bases from V and 1 from J, leaving 9 bases between them. The CDR3 spans 14 residues. CDR1 and CDR2 (germline): SGHTA, FQGNSA. The CDR3 loop reads CASSFRDGNTEAFF. CDR3 in DNA: TGTGCCAGCAGCTTCAGGGATGGGAACACTGAAGCTTTCTTT.

The chain combines TRBV11-1 with TRBJ2-5; a weak D match, TRBD2 (6 bases). The length of the CDR3 is 12 residues. Germline loops: CDR1 SGHAT, CDR2 FQDESV (reference sequence). V lost 5 bases and J 7 bases, leaving 11 bases between the germline ends. The CDR3, as DNA: TGTGCCAGCAGCACGGGACTTGGGACCCAGTACTTC. Amino acids: CASSTGLGTQYF.

This chain connects TRBV10-3 to TRBJ1-2; 10 bases line up with TRBD1. This CDR3 has 14 residues. The trim removed 10 bases at V and 2 bases at J, leaving 7 bases unmatched. Germline V gene lookup returns CDR1 ENHRY and CDR2 SYGVKD. The CDR3 is CATIPGQGNYGYTF. CDR3 DNA sequence: TGTGCCACTATCCCGGGACAGGGGAACTATGGCTACACCTTC.

This chain connects TRBV7-2 to TRBJ2-1; 8 bases are a match to TRBD2. Germline assignment: CDR1 SGHTA and CDR2 FQGNSA. With 1 base clipped from V and 9 bases from J, the junction kept 11 bases outside the gene matches. This CDR3 is built from 16 residues. CDR3 protein: CASSLVGGGPDSEQFF. The CDR3 nucleotides read TGTGCCAGCAGCTTAGTCGGGGGGGGGCCCGATAGTGAGCAGTTCTTC.

The J gene is TRBJ2-1, the V gene TRBV5-4; possibly TRBD2 for D (5 bases). CDR1 and CDR2 from the germline V gene are SGHNT and YYREEE (reference sequence). This CDR3 has 15 residues. V dropped 0 bases and J dropped 7 bases, with 14 bases sitting between them. The CDR3 region is CASSLAGSPRNEQFF. The CDR3 DNA reads as TGTGCCAGCAGCTTGGCGGGGTCTCCGCGGAATGAGCAGTTCTTC.

V usage is TRBV11-3 and J usage is TRBJ1-2; unclear D gene. This CDR3 has 15 residues. CDR1 SGHNT and CDR2 YENEEA come from the germline V gene. The ends were cut back, 7 bases at V and 2 bases at J, with 17 bases in the middle. CDR3 region: CASTEGEAANYGYTF. The CDR3, as DNA: TGTGCCAGCACCGAAGGAGAGGCAGCCAACTATGGCTACACCTTC.

V is TRBV30 and J is TRBJ2-7, with D possibly matching TRBD2 (7 bases). Germline CDR1 and CDR2: GTSNPN and SVGIG (reference sequence). The CDR3 covers 15 residues. Trimming pared 3 bases from V and 0 bases from J, leaving 15 bases between. CDR3 bases: TGTGCCTGGAGGGAAAAGGGGGGGCTCTCCTACGAGCAGTACTTC. This codes for CAWREKGGLSYEQYF.

In this sample, this clone turned up a few times. V and J are TRBV7-3 and TRBJ2-1, with TRBD2 as a possible D gene (5 bases). V was pared by 5 bases and J by 0 bases, with 11 bases between. The CDR3 is 15 residues long. Germline CDR1 is SGHTA and CDR2 is FQGTGA. CDR3: CASSLAPSSYNEQFF. The CDR3 DNA reads as TGTGCCAGCAGCCTAGCTCCGAGCTCCTACAATGAGCAGTTCTTC. The full variable domain, in which reference TRBV7-3 and TRBJ2-1 provide the parts outside the CDR3, is GAGVSQTPSNKVTEKGKYVELRCDPISGHTALYWYRQSLGQGPEFLIYFQGTGAADDSGLPNDRFFAVRPEGSVSTLKIQRTERGDSAVYLCASSLAPSSYNEQFFGPGTRLTVL.

The gene calls are TRBV5-6 and TRBJ1-6; 7 nucleotides align to TRBD1. The germline CDR1 and CDR2 sequences are SGHDT and YYEEEE. CDR3 length: 16 residues. V shed 5 bases and J 7 bases; nucleotides not matched to a gene: 12. Written as DNA, the CDR3 is TGTGCCAGCAGTCTTTATAAGGGGGCATCGAATTCACCCCTCCACTTT. Residues: CASSLYKGASNSPLHF.

This clone occurred once. The rearrangement joins TRBV6-5 to TRBJ1-3; D might be TRBD1 (6 bases). Trimming pared 5 bases from V and 3 bases from J, leaving 14 bases between. CDR3 length equals 15 residues. CDR1 and CDR2 (germline): MNHEY, SVGAGI. The CDR3 spells CASSPPGHIGNTIYF. Written as DNA, the CDR3 is TGTGCCAGCAGTCCTCCGGGACACATTGGAAACACCATATATTTT.

The V call is TRBV28, the J call TRBJ1-2; tentatively, D is TRBD1 (6 bases). CDR1 and CDR2 from the germline V gene are MDHEN and SYDVKM. The ends were cut back, 6 bases at V and 8 bases at J, with 13 bases in the middle. This CDR3 comprises 12 residues. This CDR3 reads CASRQGVGGYTF. CDR3 sequence (DNA): TGTGCCAGCAGACAGGGAGTGGGGGGCTACACCTTC.